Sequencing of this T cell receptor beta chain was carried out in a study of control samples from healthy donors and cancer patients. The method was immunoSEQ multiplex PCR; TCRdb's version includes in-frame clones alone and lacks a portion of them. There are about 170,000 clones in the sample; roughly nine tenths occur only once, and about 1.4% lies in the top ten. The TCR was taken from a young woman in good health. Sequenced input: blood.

The chain's CDR3 is CASSPHKPGTAGELFF. As DNA, the CDR3 is TGTGCCAGCAGCCCACATAAGCCGGGGACTGCCGGGGAGCTGTTTTTT. The V gene is TRBV7-3, the J gene TRBJ2-2; D might be TRBD2 (6 bases). Trimming cost V 5 bases and J 6 bases, with 19 bases left between them. The CDR3 has 16 residues. The germline CDR1 and CDR2 sequences are SGHTA and FQGTGA.